The 26 T cell receptor beta chains below all came from one sample that was sequenced in a study of blood T cells in healthy people across ages. Primed by a sample-barcoded 5' primer and a J-beta primer mix, a second PCR proceeded for about 6 to 11 cycles. MiXCR was run by TCRdb on the 5' RACE reads, yielding one entry per CDR3 protein. The sample contains roughly 730,000 distinct CDR3 sequences, approximately 53% of which appear only once. Sample: blood. The source of these receptors is a man in his forties in good health.

This clonotype appeared once. The chain carries TRBV7-2 and TRBJ2-5, with D hard to call. This CDR3 is 15 amino acids long. Per the germline V gene, CDR1 is SGHTA and CDR2 is FQGNSA. V was shortened by 4 bases and J by 4 bases, with 16 bases between the two germline ends. CDR3 bases: TGTGCCAGCAGCTCCACCTTACCCATGGGAGAGACCCAGTACTTC. It yields the protein CASSSTLPMGETQYF.

The chain uses TRBV5-1 and TRBJ2-7; the D gene is possibly TRBD1 (5 bases). From germline, CDR1 is SGHRS and CDR2 YFSETQ. The CDR3 runs 14 residues. Trimming removed 0 bases at V and 2 bases at J, with 9 bases between. CDR3 sequence reads: CASSLGQFPYEQYF. The CDR3 coding sequence is TGCGCCAGCAGCTTGGGACAGTTCCCCTACGAGCAGTACTTC.

Only a few counts were recorded for this clonotype. This rearrangement joins TRBV7-2 to TRBJ1-2; D gene uncertain. CDR3 size: 14 residues. From germline, CDR1 is SGHTA and CDR2 FQGNSA. V lost 2 bases and J lost 0, with 7 bases in between. The CDR3 loop is CASSLPGTNYGYTF. CDR3 in DNA: TGTGCCAGCAGCTTACCAGGAACTAACTATGGCTACACCTTC.

The rearrangement joins TRBV3-1 to TRBJ2-2; D gene ambiguous. Trimming removed 3 bases from V and 7 bases from J, with 3 bases in between. The CDR3 runs to 11 residues. The germline V gene has CDR1 LGHDT and CDR2 YNNKEL (reference sequence). CDR3 amino acids: CASSHDGELFF. The CDR3 DNA sequence: TGTGCCAGCAGCCATGACGGGGAGCTGTTTTTT.

This clonotype was detected only a few times. The chain recombines TRBV27 with TRBJ2-5, with 7 positions matching TRBD2. The germline V gene has CDR1 MNHEY and CDR2 SMNVEV (reference sequence). V trimming: 6 bases; J trimming: 5 bases; junction bases outside the gene matches: 9. The CDR3 loop spans 14 amino acids. The CDR3 coding sequence is TGTGCCAGCAGCTTACTAGCGCGGTGGGAGACCCAGTACTTC. Translating it yields CASSLLARWETQYF.

The rearrangement joins TRBV9 to TRBJ2-1, with TRBD2 matching 11 bases. V lost 0 bases and J lost 3; bases outside the gene matches: 2. The length of the CDR3 is 16 residues. The germline CDR1 and CDR2 sequences are SGDLS and YYNGEE. The CDR3: CASSVVLAGGYNEQFF. The DNA for the CDR3 is TGTGCCAGCAGCGTAGTGCTAGCGGGGGGCTACAATGAGCAGTTCTTC.

V is TRBV2 and J is TRBJ2-7; no firm D call. Trimming removed 4 bases at V and 0 bases at J, with 10 bases between. There are 14 residues in the CDR3. CDR1 SNHLY and CDR2 FYNNEI come from the germline V gene. For the CDR3, the DNA is TGTGCCAGCAGTGGGCATATAGACTCCTACGAGCAGTACTTC. Protein product: CASSGHIDSYEQYF. The variable domain in full, completed from reference TRBV2 and TRBJ2-7, reads EPEVTQTPSHQVTQMGQEVILRCVPISNHLYFYWYRQILGQKVEFLVSFYNNEISEKSEIFDDQFSVERPDGSNFTLKIRSTKLEDSAMYFCASSGHIDSYEQYFGPGTRLTVT.

The chain couples TRBV20-1 to TRBJ2-7, with D maybe TRBD1 (6 bases). The CDR3 extends over 13 amino acids. The germline V gene encodes CDR1 DFQATT and CDR2 SNEGSKA (reference sequence). Trimming cost V 5 bases and J 3 bases, with 14 bases left between them. CDR3: CSASRNRDYEQYF. The CDR3 region has the DNA TGCAGTGCTTCGCGAAACAGGGACTACGAGCAGTACTTC.

V usage is TRBV7-6 and J usage is TRBJ2-5; 7 nucleotides align to TRBD2. The J call may not be correct, given that the DNA end is closer to TRBJ2-7. Germline V CDR1 and CDR2: SGHVS, FNYEAQ. The CDR3 totals 16 residues. The DNA for the CDR3 is TGTGCCAGCAGCCCCTCCGCTAGCGGCCCCTCCTACGAGCAGTACTTC. It yields the protein CASSPSASGPSYEQYF.

The chain employs TRBV3-1 and TRBJ2-6; no clear D. Germline V lookup: CDR1 LGHDT, CDR2 YNNKEL (reference sequence). The V end lost 5 bases, the J end lost 0 bases, and 14 bases lay between the germline ends. This CDR3 is 17 amino acids long. The CDR3 spells CASSNFRSHSGANVLTF. The CDR3 nucleotides read TGTGCCAGCAGCAACTTCAGGAGCCACTCTGGGGCCAACGTCCTGACTTTC.

The chain couples TRBV28 to TRBJ2-7; D remains unclear. Deletions cut 7 bases from V and 7 bases from J, with 20 bases between. Germline assignment: CDR1 MDHEN and CDR2 SYDVKM. This CDR3 spans 14 amino acids. CDR3 region: CASMGSPSVNEQYF. The CDR3 region has the DNA TGTGCCAGCATGGGGTCACCGTCAGTCAATGAGCAGTACTTC. The complete variable domain, with remaining parts taken from reference TRBV28 and TRBJ2-7, reads DVKVTQSSRYLVKRTGEKVFLECVQDMDHENMFWYRQDPGLGLRLIYFSYDVKMKEKGDIPEGYSVSREKKERFSLILESASTNQTSMYLCASMGSPSVNEQYFGPGTRLTVT.

The V and J genes are TRBV25-1 and TRBJ2-1; D gene unclear. CDR1 MGHDK and CDR2 SYGVNS come from the germline V gene. The CDR3 runs 14 residues. The germline V and J ends were trimmed by 4 bases and 6 bases, with 13 bases remaining between them. DNA for the CDR3: TGTGCCAGCAGTGGTCCATTAGGTCGCAATGAGCAGTTCTTC. Its protein product is CASSGPLGRNEQFF.

V and J are TRBV11-2 and TRBJ2-7; perhaps TRBD2 as D (5 bases). The V end was cut by 5 bases, the J end by 1 base, with 18 bases between. This CDR3 region has 16 residues. Germline V CDR1 and CDR2: SGHAT, FQNNGV. In nucleotides, the CDR3 is TGTGCCAGCAGCACACCGGGTGTAGAGGGATCCTACGAGCAGTACTTC. Protein product: CASSTPGVEGSYEQYF.

The CDR3 nucleotides read TGCAGCACCCGTGACAGGGGGTATGACAATGAGCAGTACTTC. Protein sequence: CSTRDRGYDNEQYF. V gene TRBV29-1 combines with J gene TRBJ2-7; 9 bases fit TRBD1. CDR1 and CDR2 from the germline V gene are SQVTM and ANQGSEA. J was trimmed by 7 bases and V by 8 bases; bases with no gene match: 15. The CDR3 runs 14 residues.

V gene TRBV29-1 combines with J gene TRBJ2-1; 9 bases are shared with TRBD2. V trimming: 7 bases; J trimming: 3 bases; junction bases outside the gene matches: 7. Germline V CDR1 and CDR2: SQVTM, ANQGSEA. The CDR3 length is 14 residues. The CDR3: CSALAGDIYNEQFF. CDR3 bases: TGCAGCGCTTTAGCGGGAGATATCTACAATGAGCAGTTCTTC.

This clonotype was found a few times. This sequence joins TRBV15 and TRBJ1-5; D gene ambiguous. V was cut by 0 bases and J by 4 bases, with 7 bases left in between. The CDR3 consists of 14 residues. CDR1 and CDR2 (germline): LNHNV, YYDKDF (reference sequence). CDR3 DNA sequence: TGTGCCACCAGCAGAGATCGGGGTAATCAGCCCCAGCATTTT. Protein: CATSRDRGNQPQHF.

This clonotype was counted ten times or more. At one end, the junction sequence differs from germline, possibly due to a read error. The chain carries TRBV5-1 and TRBJ2-3, with 10 positions matching TRBD1. Germline CDR1 SGHRS, CDR2 YFSETQ. The CDR3 extends over 14 amino acids. The CDR3 region has the DNA TGTGCCAGCAGCTTGGACAGGGGGACAGATACGCAGTATTTT. Translating gives CASSLDRGTDTQYF.

The chain uses TRBV5-1 and TRBJ2-7; D unclear. The germline gives CDR1 SGHRS, CDR2 YFSETQ. Trimming took 4 bases from V and 5 from J, leaving 10 bases between them. This CDR3 is built from 12 residues. CDR3 sequence: CASSRGVDEQYF. The DNA of the CDR3 is TGCGCCAGCAGCCGAGGAGTGGACGAGCAGTACTTC.

This clonotype was observed a handful of times. J is TRBJ1-6 and V is TRBV2; D gene unclear. Trimming removed 3 bases from V and 9 bases from J, with 12 bases in between. The CDR3 loop spans 14 amino acids. CDR1 SNHLY and CDR2 FYNNEI come from the germline V gene. Written as DNA, the CDR3 is TGTGCCAGCAGTGAGACCAGAACCGGTTCACCCCTCCACTTT. This translates into CASSETRTGSPLHF.

V is TRBV29-1 and J is TRBJ1-2, with D perhaps matching TRBD1 (5 bases). CDR1 SQVTM and CDR2 ANQGSEA come from the germline V gene. The CDR3 spans 12 residues. The CDR3 reads CSVEDSNYGYTF. In nucleotides, the CDR3 is TGCAGTGTAGAAGACAGTAACTATGGCTACACCTTC.

This clonotype has just a few counts. Mismatch with germline at one junction end may stem from a read error. This chain links TRBV7-7 with TRBJ2-1; D remains ambiguous. This CDR3 is built from 13 residues. CDR1 SSHAT and CDR2 FNYEAQ come from the germline V gene (reference sequence). The CDR3 nucleotides read TGTGCTAGCAGCGAGGACGACTACAATGAGCAGTTCTTC. Translation: CASSEDDYNEQFF.

The genes are TRBV9 and TRBJ2-3; D uncertain. V lost 3 bases and J lost 6, with 5 bases in between. The CDR3 runs to 11 residues. Germline CDR1 SGDLS, CDR2 YYNGEE. CDR3 protein: CASSAKDTQYF. As DNA, the CDR3 is TGTGCCAGCAGCGCCAAGGATACGCAGTATTTT.

This clonotype occurred a few times. The chain couples TRBV3-1 to TRBJ1-2, with D possibly TRBD1 on 5 matching bases. CDR3 length: 15 amino acids. Germline V CDR1 and CDR2: LGHDT, YNNKEL (reference sequence). Trimming left V 4 bases short and J 3 bases short, with 15 bases between. CDR3 in DNA: TGTGCCAGCAGCCCCCTTCTGGGGGAGCACTATGGCTACACCTTC. Translated: CASSPLLGEHYGYTF.

This clonotype was observed a few times. The chain has TRBV5-1 and TRBJ1-2; no firm D call. Germline values: CDR1 SGHRS, CDR2 YFSETQ. V gave up 1 base and J gave up 1 base, with 8 bases separating them. The CDR3 totals 14 residues. DNA for the CDR3: TGCGCCAGCAGCTTGCCGCAGGATAACTATGGCTACACCTTC. It is translated as CASSLPQDNYGYTF.

The chain couples TRBV28 to TRBJ2-3, with 11 bases that match TRBD1. Germline V lookup: CDR1 MDHEN, CDR2 SYDVKM. This CDR3 has 13 residues. V lost 11 bases to trimming and J lost 3 bases; unmatched junction nucleotides: 4. Here the CDR3 DNA reads TGTGCCGGAGGACAGGGGGCAACAGATACGCAGTATTTT. It codes for CAGGQGATDTQYF. Based on the CDR3 plus reference TRBV28 and TRBJ2-3, the full variable domain is DVKVTQSSRYLVKRTGEKVFLECVQDMDHENMFWYRQDPGLGLRLIYFSYDVKMKEKGDIPEGYSVSREKKERFSLILESASTNQTSMYLCAGGQGATDTQYFGPGTRLTVL.

The chain couples TRBV27 to TRBJ1-1; D not certain. The CDR3 runs 14 residues. In germline, CDR1 is MNHEY, CDR2 SMNVEV (reference sequence). V dropped 5 bases and J dropped 8 bases, with 18 bases sitting between them. CDR3: CASSPTPSPGEAFF. CDR3 DNA: TGTGCCAGCAGTCCCACACCGTCCCCTGGGGAAGCTTTCTTT.